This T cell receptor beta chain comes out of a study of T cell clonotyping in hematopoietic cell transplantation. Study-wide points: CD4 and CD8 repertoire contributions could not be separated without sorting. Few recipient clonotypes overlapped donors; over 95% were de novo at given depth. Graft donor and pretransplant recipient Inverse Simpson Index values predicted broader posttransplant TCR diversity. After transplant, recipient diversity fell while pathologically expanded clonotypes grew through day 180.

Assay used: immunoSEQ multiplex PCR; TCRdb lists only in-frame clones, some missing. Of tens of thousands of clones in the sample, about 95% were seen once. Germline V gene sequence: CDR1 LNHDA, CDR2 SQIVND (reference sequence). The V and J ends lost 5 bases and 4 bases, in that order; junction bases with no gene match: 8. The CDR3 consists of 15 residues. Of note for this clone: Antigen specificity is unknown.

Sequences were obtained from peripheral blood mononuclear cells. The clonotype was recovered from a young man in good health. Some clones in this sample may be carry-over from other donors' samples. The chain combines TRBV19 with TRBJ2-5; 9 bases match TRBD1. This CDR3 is CASSYSGTGRETQYF. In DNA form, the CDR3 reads TGTGCCAGTAGTTATTCCGGGACAGGGAGAGAGACCCAGTACTTC.